This T cell receptor beta chain was recorded in a study of blood T cells in healthy people across ages. Collection of approximately 9.3 milliliters of peripheral blood was performed for each donor. Note on this clonotype: The antigen remains undetermined.

Study-wide results and caveats: Diversity was higher, and naive CD4+ cells more numerous, in long-lived donors than in aged donors.

The CDR3 spans 14 residues. Germline V CDR1 and CDR2: DFQATT, SNEGSKA (reference sequence). The ends lost 6 bases at V and 5 bases at J; junction bases unmatched: 9. Sample-barcoded 5' priming and a J-beta primer mix drove a second PCR of 7 to 11 cycles. From each sample, at least 2.5 million paired-end reads containing CDR3 were obtained. One entry per CDR3 protein results from TCRdb running MiXCR on the 5' RACE reads. The table includes 1.5 million to 2 million distinct CDR3 sequences, around 48% detected once. The sample comprised blood. This receptor was identified in a middle-aged woman in good health. The chain combines TRBV20-1 with TRBJ2-4; 8 nucleotides match TRBD1. The CDR3 spells CSATGQGSENIQYF. The CDR3 DNA follows: TGCAGTGCCACCGGACAGGGTTCGGAAAACATTCAGTACTTC.